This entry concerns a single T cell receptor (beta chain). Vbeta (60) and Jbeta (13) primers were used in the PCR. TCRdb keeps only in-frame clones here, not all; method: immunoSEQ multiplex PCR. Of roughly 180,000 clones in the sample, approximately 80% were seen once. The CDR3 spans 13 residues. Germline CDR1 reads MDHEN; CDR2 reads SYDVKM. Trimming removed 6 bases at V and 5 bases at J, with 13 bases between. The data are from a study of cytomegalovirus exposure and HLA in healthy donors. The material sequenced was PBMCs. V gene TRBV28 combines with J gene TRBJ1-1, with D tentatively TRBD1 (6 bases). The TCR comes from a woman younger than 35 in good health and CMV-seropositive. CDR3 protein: CASRRTGWTEAFF. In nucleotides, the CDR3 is TGTGCCAGCAGGCGTACAGGGTGGACTGAAGCTTTCTTT.